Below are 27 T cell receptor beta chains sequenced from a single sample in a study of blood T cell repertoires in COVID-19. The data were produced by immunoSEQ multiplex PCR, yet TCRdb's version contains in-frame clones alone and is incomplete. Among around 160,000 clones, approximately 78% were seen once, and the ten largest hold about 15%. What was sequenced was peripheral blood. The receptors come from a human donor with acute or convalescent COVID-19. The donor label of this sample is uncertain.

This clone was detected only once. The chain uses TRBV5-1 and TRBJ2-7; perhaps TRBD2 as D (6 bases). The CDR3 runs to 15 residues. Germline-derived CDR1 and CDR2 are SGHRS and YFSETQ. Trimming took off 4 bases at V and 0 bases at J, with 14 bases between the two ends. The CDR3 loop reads CASSPISGSSYEQYF. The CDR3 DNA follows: TGCGCCAGCAGCCCCATTAGCGGTAGCTCCTACGAGCAGTACTTC.

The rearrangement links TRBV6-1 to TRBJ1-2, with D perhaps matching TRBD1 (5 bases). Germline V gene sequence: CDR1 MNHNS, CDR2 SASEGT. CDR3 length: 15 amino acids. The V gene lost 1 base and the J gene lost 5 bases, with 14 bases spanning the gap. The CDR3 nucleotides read TGTGCCAGCAGTGAAGGGGTTGGGGCGGGATATGGCTACACCTTC. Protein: CASSEGVGAGYGYTF.

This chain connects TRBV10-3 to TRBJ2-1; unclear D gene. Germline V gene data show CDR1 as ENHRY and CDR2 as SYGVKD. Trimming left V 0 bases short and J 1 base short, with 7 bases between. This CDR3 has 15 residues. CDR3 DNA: TGTGCCATCAGTGAGTCGTCCGCGTCCTACAATGAGCAGTTCTTC. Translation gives CAISESSASYNEQFF.

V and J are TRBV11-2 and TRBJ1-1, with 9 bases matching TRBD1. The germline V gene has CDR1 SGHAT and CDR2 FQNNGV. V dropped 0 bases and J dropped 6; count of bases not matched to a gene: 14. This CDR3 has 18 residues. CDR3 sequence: CASSLDLGTGKSRAEAFF. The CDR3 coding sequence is TGTGCCAGCAGCTTAGATTTAGGGACAGGGAAATCGCGGGCTGAAGCTTTCTTT.

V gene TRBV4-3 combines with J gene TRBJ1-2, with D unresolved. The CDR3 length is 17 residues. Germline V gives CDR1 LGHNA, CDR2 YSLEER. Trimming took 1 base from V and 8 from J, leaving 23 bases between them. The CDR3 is CASSQVPSRLRGGGYTF. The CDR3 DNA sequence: TGCGCCAGCAGCCAAGTCCCCTCCCGACTCCGAGGTGGGGGCTACACCTTC.

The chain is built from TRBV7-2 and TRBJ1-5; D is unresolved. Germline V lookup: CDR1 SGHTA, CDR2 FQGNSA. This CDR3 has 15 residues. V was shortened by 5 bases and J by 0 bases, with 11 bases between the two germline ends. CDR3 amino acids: CASSPRGNSNQPQHF. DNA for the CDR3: TGTGCCAGCAGCCCTCGAGGGAATAGCAATCAGCCCCAGCATTTT.

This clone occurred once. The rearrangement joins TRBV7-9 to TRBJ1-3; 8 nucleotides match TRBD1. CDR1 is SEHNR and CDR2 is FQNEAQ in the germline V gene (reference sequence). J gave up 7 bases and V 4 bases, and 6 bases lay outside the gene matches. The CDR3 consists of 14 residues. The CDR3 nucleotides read TGTGCCAGCAGCTATGCAGGGGGCTCGAACACCATATATTTT. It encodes CASSYAGGSNTIYF.

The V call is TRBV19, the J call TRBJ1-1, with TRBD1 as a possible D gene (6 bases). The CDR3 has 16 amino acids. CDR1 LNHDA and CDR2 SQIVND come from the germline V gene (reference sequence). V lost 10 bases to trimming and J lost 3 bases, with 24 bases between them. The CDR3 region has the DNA TGTGCCACCCGAGTCTCTACAGGGCGTCCCTACACTGAAGCTTTCTTT. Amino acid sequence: CATRVSTGRPYTEAFF.

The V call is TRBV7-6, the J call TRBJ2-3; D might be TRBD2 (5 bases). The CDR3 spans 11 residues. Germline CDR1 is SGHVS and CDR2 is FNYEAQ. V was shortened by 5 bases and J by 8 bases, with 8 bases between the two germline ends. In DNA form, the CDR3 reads TGTGCCAGCAGCCGAGGAGGTACGCAGTATTTT. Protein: CASSRGGTQYF.

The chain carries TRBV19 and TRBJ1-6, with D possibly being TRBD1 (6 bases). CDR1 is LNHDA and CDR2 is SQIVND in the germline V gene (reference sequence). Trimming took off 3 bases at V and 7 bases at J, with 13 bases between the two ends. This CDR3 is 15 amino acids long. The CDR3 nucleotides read TGTGCCAGTAGTATCACAGGACAGTTCAATTCACCCCTCCACTTT. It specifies CASSITGQFNSPLHF.

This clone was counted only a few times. CDR3 DNA: TGTGCCAGCAGCTTATATGTCCTCAGGAACACTGAAGCTTTCTTT. As protein: CASSLYVLRNTEAFF. V and J are TRBV7-9 and TRBJ1-1; no definite D call. Germline V lookup: CDR1 SEHNR, CDR2 FQNEAQ (reference sequence). The CDR3 covers 15 residues. The V end lost 2 bases, the J end lost 1 base, and 11 bases lay between the germline ends.

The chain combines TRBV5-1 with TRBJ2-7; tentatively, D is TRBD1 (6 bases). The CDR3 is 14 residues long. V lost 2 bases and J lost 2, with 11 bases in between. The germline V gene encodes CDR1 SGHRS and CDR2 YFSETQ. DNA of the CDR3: TGCGCCAGCAGCTTAGGGGGATCGGCCTACGAGCAGTACTTC. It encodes CASSLGGSAYEQYF.

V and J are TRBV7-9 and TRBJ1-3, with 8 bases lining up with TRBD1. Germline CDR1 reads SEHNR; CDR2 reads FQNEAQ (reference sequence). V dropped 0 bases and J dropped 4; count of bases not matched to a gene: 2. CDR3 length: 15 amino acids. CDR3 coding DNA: TGTGCCAGCAGCTTAGCCGGACAGGGAGGAAACACCATATATTTT. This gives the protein CASSLAGQGGNTIYF.

In DNA, the CDR3 is TGCGCCAGCAGCCAAGATCCCACCACGGGGTATGAAAAACTGTTTTTT. It is translated as CASSQDPTTGYEKLFF. V and J are TRBV4-3 and TRBJ1-4; D is unclear. From germline, CDR1 is LGHNA and CDR2 YSLEER. V was cut by 0 bases and J by 6 bases, with 14 bases left in between. This CDR3 is built from 16 residues.

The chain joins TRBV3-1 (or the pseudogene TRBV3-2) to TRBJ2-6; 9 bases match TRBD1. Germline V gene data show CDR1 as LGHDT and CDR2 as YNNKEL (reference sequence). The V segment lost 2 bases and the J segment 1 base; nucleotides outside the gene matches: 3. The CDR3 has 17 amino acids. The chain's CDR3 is CASSQLGQGSGANVLTF. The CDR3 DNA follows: TGTGCCAGCAGCCAATTGGGACAGGGTTCTGGGGCCAACGTCCTGACTTTC.

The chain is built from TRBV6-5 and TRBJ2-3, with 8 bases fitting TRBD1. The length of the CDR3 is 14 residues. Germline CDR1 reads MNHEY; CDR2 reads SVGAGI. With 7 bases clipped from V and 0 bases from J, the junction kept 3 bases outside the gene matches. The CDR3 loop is CASIRDRSTDTQYF. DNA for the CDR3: TGTGCCAGCATAAGGGACAGGAGCACAGATACGCAGTATTTT.

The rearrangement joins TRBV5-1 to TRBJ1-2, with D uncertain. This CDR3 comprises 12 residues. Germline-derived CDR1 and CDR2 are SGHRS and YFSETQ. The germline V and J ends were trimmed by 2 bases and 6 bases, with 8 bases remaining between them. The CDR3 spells CASSLKGDGYTF. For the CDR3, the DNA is TGCGCCAGCAGCTTAAAGGGAGATGGCTACACCTTC.

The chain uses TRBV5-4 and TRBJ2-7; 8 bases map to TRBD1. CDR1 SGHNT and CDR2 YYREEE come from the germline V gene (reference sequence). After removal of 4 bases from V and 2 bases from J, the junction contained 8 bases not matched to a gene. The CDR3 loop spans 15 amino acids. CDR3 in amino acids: CASSLGPGQAYEQYF. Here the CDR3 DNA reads TGTGCCAGCAGCCTGGGACCGGGACAGGCCTACGAGCAGTACTTC.

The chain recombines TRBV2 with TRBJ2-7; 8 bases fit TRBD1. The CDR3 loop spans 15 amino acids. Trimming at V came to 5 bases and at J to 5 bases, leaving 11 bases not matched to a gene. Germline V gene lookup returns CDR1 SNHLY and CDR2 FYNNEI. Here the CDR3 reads CASSPDRGGPHEQYF. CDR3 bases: TGTGCCAGCAGTCCCGACAGGGGCGGCCCCCACGAGCAGTACTTC.

The CDR3 reads CASSLSGAGGNSPLHF. CDR3 nucleotide sequence: TGTGCCAGCAGCTTATCAGGGGCGGGTGGCAATTCACCCCTCCACTTT. This chain joins TRBV7-9 and TRBJ1-6; D perhaps matches TRBD1 (6 bases). Germline CDR1 reads SEHNR; CDR2 reads FQNEAQ (reference sequence). The V gene lost 2 bases and the J gene lost 7 bases, with 15 bases spanning the gap. This CDR3 contains 16 residues.

This chain's CDR3 is CSARALYGYTF. Written as DNA, the CDR3 is TGCAGTGCTAGAGCTCTATATGGCTACACCTTC. The chain joins TRBV20-1 to TRBJ1-2; D is unresolved. The CDR3 has 11 residues. V lost 1 base, J lost 5 bases, and 5 bases lay in between. The V gene's germline CDR1 is DFQATT and CDR2 SNEGSKA (reference sequence).

The CDR3 region has the DNA TGTGCCAGCTCACGACAGAACGAGCAGTACTTC. Its translation: CASSRQNEQYF. The V gene is TRBV18, the J gene TRBJ2-7, with a tentative D call TRBD1 (5 bases). The V end was cut by 4 bases, the J end by 5 bases, with 6 bases between. The length of the CDR3 is 11 residues. In germline, CDR1 is KGHSH, CDR2 LQKENI.

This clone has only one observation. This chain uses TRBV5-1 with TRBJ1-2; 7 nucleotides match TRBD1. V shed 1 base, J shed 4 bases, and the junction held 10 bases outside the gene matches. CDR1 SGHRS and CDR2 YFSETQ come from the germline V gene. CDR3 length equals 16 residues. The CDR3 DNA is TGCGCCAGCAGCTTGTACGGACAGGCAGGCATCTATGGCTACACCTTC. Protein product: CASSLYGQAGIYGYTF.

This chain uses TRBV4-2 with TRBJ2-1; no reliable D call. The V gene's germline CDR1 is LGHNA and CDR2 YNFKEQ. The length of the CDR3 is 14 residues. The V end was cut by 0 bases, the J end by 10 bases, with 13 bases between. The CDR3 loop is CASSQDLSGNEQFF. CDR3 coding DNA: TGTGCCAGCAGCCAAGATCTCTCAGGTAACGAGCAGTTCTTC.

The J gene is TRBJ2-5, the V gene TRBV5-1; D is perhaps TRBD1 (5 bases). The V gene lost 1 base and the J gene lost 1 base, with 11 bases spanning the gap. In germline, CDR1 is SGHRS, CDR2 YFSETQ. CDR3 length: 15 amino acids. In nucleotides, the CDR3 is TGCGCCAGCAGCTTGAGGACACGTGGCCAAGAGACCCAGTACTTC. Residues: CASSLRTRGQETQYF.

CDR3 in DNA: TGTGCCAGCACCCAAAGTTGGGGCTACTGTGGCTACACCTTC. It encodes CASTQSWGYCGYTF. This sequence joins TRBV21-1 and TRBJ1-2; the listed D gene, TRBD1, was not tested against the DNA. TRBV21-1 is designated a pseudogene. The CDR3 is 14 amino acids.

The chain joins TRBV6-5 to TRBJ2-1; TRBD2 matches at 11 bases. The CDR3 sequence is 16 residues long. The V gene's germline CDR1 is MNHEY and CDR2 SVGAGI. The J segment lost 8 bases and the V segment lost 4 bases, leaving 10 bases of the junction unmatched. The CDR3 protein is CASSSALAGAGDEQFF. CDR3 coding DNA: TGTGCCAGCAGTTCCGCACTAGCGGGGGCCGGGGATGAGCAGTTCTTC.